This TCR beta chain was captured by sequencing in a study of T cell responses to AZD1222 COVID-19 vaccine. Study context: Both about-4-week and about-12-week second-dose recipients were combined.

Germline V gives CDR1 SNHLY, CDR2 FYNNEI. V was cut by 5 bases and J by 9 bases, with 14 bases left in between. CDR3 length equals 13 residues. Findings and caveats of the study: Increased Spike-specific TCR breadth and depth were observed after two AZD1222 doses. Spike as a whole was targeted by vaccine-associated CD4 TCRs, dominant at 160-218 and 743-854.

To note about this clone: No antigen is known for it.

Assay used: immunoSEQ multiplex PCR; TCRdb lists only in-frame clones, some missing. The sample has 120,000 or so clones, around 87% seen once; the top ten hold roughly 1.5%. The sample consisted of peripheral blood, taken on day 0 of AZD1222 vaccination. This TCR derives from an adult in good health. The J gene is TRBJ2-1, the V gene TRBV2, with D unclear. The CDR3 here is CASSFSQDGEQFF. DNA of the CDR3: TGTGCCAGCAGTTTCAGCCAGGACGGTGAGCAGTTCTTC.